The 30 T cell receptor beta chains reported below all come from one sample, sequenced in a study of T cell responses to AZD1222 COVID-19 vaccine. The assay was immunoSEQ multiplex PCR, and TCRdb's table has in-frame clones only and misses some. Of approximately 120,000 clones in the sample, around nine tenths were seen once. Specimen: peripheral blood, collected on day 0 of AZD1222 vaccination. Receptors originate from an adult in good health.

CDR3 loop: CAITGTGSTTYNEQFF. In DNA form, the CDR3 reads TGTGCCATCACCGGGACAGGGAGTACCACCTACAATGAGCAGTTCTTC. The V gene is TRBV10-3, the J gene TRBJ2-1; 9 bases line up with TRBD1. V lost 7 bases to trimming and J lost 2 bases; unmatched junction nucleotides: 9. The V gene's germline CDR1 is ENHRY and CDR2 SYGVKD. The CDR3 is 16 residues long.

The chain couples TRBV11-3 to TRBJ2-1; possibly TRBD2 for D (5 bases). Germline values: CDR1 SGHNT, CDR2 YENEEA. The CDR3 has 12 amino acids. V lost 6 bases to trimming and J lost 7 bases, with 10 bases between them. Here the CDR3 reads CASRGAGNEQFF. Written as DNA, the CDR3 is TGTGCCAGCAGGGGAGCTGGGAATGAGCAGTTCTTC.

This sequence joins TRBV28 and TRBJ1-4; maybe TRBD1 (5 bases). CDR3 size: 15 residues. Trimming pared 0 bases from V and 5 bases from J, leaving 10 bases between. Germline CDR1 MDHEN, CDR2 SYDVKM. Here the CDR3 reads CASSLWEGRNEKLFF. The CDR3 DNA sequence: TGTGCCAGCAGTTTATGGGAGGGGAGGAATGAAAAACTGTTTTTT.

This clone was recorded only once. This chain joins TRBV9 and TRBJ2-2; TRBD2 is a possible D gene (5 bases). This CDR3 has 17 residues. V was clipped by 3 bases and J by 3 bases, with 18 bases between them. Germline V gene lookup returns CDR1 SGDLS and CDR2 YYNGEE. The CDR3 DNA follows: TGTGCCAGCAGCGCGCCCCCCGGCGGGTTTGACACCGGGGAGCTGTTTTTT. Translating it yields CASSAPPGGFDTGELFF.

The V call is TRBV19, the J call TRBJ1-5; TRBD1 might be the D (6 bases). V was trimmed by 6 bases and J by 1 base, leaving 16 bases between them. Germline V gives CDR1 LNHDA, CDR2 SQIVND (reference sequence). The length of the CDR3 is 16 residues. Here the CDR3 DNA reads TGTGCCAGTAGCCCTAGACAGGCCCTGAGCAATCAGCCCCAGCATTTT. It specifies CASSPRQALSNQPQHF.

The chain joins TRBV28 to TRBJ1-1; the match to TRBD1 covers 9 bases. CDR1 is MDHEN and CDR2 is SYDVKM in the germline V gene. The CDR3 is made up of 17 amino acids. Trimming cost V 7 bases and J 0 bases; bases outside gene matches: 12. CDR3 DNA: TGTGCCAGCACCACCTTCTTAGGGACAGGGATGAACACTGAAGCTTTCTTT. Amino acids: CASTTFLGTGMNTEAFF.

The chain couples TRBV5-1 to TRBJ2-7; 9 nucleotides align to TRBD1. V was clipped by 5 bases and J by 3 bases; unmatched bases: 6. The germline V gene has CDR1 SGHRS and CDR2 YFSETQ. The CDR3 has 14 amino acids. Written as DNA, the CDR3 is TGCGCCAGCAGGGTGACAGGGGGACGCTACGAGCAGTACTTC. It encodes CASRVTGGRYEQYF.

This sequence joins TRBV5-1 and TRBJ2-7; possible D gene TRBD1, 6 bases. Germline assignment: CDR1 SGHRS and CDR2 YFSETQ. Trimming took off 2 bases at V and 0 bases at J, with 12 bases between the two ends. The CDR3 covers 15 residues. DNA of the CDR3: TGCGCCAGCAGCTTTCAGGGGCCTTACTCCTACGAGCAGTACTTC. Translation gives CASSFQGPYSYEQYF.

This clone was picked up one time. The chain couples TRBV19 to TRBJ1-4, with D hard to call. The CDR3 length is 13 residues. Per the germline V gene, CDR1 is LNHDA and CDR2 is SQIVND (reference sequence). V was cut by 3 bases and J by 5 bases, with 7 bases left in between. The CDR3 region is CASSMGRNEKLFF. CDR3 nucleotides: TGTGCCAGTAGTATGGGTCGAAATGAAAAACTGTTTTTT. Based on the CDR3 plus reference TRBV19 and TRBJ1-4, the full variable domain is DGGITQSPKYLFRKEGQNVTLSCEQNLNHDAMYWYRQDPGQGLRLIYYSQIVNDFQKGDIAEGYSVSREKKESFPLTVTSAQKNPTAFYLCASSMGRNEKLFFGSGTQLSVL.

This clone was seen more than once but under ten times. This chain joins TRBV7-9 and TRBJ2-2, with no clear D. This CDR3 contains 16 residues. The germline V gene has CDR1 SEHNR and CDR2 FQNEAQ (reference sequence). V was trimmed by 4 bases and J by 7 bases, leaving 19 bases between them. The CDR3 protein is CASSSNRPLGNGELFF. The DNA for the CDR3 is TGTGCCAGCAGCTCCAACCGACCCCTAGGCAACGGGGAGCTGTTTTTT.

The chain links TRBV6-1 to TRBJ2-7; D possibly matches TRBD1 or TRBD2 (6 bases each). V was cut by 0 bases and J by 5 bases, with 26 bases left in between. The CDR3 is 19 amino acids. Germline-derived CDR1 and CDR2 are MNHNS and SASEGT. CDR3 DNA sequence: TGTGCCAGCAGTGAAGCGCAACGGGGGCGCTGGGGGAAGCTTGACGAGCAGTACTTC. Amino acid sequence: CASSEAQRGRWGKLDEQYF.

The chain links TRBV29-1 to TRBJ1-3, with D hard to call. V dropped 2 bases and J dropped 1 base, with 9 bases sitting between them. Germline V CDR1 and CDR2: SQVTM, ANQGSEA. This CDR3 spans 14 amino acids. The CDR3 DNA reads TGCAGCGTTGAACTAGGCCTATCTGGAAACACCATATATTTT. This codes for CSVELGLSGNTIYF. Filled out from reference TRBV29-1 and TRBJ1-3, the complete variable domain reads SAVISQKPSRDICQRGTSLTIQCQVDSQVTMMFWYRQQPGQSLTLIATANQGSEATYESGFVIDKFPISRPNLTFSTLTVSNMSPEDSSIYLCSVELGLSGNTIYFGEGSWLTVV.

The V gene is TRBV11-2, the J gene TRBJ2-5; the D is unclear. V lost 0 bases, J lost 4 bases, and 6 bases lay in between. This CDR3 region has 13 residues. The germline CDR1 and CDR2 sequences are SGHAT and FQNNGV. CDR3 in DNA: TGTGCCAGCAGCTTAGAACTATCAGAGACCCAGTACTTC. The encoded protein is CASSLELSETQYF.

The CDR3: CASSLSGEGFGYTF. In DNA form, the CDR3 reads TGCGCCAGCAGCTTGTCCGGGGAGGGTTTTGGCTACACCTTC. V gene TRBV5-1 combines with J gene TRBJ1-2; D unclear. V was trimmed by 1 base and J by 7 bases, leaving 14 bases between them. The CDR3 runs 14 residues. Germline V gene data show CDR1 as SGHRS and CDR2 as YFSETQ.

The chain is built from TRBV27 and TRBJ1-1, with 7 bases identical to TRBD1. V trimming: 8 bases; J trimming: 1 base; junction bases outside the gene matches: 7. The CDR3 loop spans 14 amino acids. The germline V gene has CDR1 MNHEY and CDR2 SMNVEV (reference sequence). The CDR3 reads CASQSRQGNTEAFF. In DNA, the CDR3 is TGTGCCAGCCAAAGTCGACAGGGGAACACTGAAGCTTTCTTT.

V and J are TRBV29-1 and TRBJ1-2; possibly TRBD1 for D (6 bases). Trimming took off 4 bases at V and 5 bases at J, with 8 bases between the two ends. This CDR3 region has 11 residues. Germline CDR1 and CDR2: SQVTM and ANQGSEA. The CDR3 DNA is TGCAGCGTTGCTACAGGGTATGGCTACACCTTC. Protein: CSVATGYGYTF. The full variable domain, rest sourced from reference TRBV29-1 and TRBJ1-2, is SAVISQKPSRDICQRGTSLTIQCQVDSQVTMMFWYRQQPGQSLTLIATANQGSEATYESGFVIDKFPISRPNLTFSTLTVSNMSPEDSSIYLCSVATGYGYTFGSGTRLTVV.

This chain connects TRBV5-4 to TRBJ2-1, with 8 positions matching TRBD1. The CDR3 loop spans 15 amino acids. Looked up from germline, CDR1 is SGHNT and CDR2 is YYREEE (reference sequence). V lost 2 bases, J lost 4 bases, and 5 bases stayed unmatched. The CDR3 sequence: CASSFPGGPYNEQFF. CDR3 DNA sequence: TGTGCCAGCAGCTTCCCAGGGGGCCCATACAATGAGCAGTTCTTC.

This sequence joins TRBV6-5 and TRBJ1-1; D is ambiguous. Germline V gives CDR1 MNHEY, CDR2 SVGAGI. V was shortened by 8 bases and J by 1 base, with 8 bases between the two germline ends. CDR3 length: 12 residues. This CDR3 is CASFEGNTEAFF. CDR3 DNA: TGTGCCAGCTTTGAGGGGAACACTGAAGCTTTCTTT.

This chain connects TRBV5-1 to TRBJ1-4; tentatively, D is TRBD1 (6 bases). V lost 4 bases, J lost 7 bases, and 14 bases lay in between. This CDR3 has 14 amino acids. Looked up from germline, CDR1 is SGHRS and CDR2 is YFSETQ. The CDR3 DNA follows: TGCGCCAGCAGCCGAACAGGGCTGGGTGAAAAACTGTTTTTT. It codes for CASSRTGLGEKLFF. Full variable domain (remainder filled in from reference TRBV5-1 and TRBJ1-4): KAGVTQTPRYLIKTRGQQVTLSCSPISGHRSVSWYQQTPGQGLQFLFEYFSETQRNKGNFPGRFSGRQFSNSRSEMNVSTLELGDSALYLCASSRTGLGEKLFFGSGTQLSVL.

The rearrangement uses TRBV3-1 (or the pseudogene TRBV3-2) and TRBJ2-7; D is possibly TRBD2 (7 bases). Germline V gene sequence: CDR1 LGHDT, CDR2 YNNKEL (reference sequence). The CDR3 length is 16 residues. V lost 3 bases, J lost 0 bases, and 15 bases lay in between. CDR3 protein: CASSQLLGGASYEQYF. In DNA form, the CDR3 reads TGTGCCAGCAGCCAGCTCCTGGGGGGGGCCTCCTACGAGCAGTACTTC.

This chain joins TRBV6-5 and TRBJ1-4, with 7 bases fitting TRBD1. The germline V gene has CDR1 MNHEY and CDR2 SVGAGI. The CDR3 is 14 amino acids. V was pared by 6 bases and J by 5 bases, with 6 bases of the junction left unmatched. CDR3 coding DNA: TGTGCCAGCAGCATGACAGGGCGCAATGAAAAACTGTTTTTT. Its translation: CASSMTGRNEKLFF.

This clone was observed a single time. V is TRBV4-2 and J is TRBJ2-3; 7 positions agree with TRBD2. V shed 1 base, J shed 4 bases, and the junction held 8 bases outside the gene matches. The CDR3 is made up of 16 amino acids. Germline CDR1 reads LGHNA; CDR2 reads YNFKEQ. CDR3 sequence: CASSQVAGVGADTQYF. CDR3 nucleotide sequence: TGTGCCAGCAGCCAAGTCGCGGGAGTAGGCGCAGATACGCAGTATTTT.

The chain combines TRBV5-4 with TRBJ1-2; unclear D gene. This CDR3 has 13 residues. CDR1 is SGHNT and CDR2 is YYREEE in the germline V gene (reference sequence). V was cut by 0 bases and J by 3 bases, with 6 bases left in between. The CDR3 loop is CASSLGGDYGYTF. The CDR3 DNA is TGTGCCAGCAGCTTGGGGGGAGACTATGGCTACACCTTC.

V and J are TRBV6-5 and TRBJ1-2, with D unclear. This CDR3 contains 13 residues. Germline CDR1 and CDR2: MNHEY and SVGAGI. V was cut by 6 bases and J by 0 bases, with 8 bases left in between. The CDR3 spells CASRRSSNYGYTF. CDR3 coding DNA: TGTGCCAGCAGGCGTTCATCTAACTATGGCTACACCTTC.

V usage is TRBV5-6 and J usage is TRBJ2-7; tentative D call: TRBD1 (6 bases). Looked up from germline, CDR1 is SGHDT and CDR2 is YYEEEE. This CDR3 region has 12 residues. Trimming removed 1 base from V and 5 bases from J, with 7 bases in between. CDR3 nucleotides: TGTGCCAGCAGCTTGTACAGGGACGAGCAGTACTTC. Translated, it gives CASSLYRDEQYF. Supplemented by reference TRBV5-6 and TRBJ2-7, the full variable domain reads DAGVTQSPTHLIKTRGQQVTLRCSPKSGHDTVSWYQQALGQGPQFIFQYYEEEERQRGNFPDRFSGHQFPNYSSELNVNALLLGDSALYLCASSLYRDEQYFGPGTRLTVT.

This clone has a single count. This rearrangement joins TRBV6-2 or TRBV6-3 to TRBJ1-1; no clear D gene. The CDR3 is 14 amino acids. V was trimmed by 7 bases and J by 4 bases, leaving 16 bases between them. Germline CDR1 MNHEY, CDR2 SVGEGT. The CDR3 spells CASIPSDDGTEAFF. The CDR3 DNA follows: TGTGCCAGCATCCCTTCGGACGACGGCACTGAAGCTTTCTTT.

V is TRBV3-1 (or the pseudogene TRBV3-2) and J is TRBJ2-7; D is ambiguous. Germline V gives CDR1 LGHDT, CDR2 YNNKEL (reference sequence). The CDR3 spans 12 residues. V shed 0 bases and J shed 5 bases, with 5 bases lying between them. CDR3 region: CASSQEGNEQYF. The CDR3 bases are TGTGCCAGCAGCCAAGAAGGGAACGAGCAGTACTTC.

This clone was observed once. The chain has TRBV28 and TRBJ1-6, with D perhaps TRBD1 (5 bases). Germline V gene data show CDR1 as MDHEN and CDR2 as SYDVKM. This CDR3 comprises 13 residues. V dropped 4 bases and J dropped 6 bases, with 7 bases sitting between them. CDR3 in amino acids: CASSSGRNSPLHF. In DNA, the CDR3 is TGTGCCAGCAGTTCGGGGCGTAATTCACCCCTCCACTTT.

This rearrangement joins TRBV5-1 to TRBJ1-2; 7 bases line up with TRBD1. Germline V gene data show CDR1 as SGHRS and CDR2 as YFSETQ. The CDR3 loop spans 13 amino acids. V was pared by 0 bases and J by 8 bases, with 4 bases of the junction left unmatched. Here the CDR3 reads CASSLGQGSGYTF. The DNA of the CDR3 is TGCGCCAGCAGCTTGGGACAGGGAAGCGGCTACACCTTC. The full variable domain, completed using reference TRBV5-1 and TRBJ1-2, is KAGVTQTPRYLIKTRGQQVTLSCSPISGHRSVSWYQQTPGQGLQFLFEYFSETQRNKGNFPGRFSGRQFSNSRSEMNVSTLELGDSALYLCASSLGQGSGYTFGSGTRLTVV.

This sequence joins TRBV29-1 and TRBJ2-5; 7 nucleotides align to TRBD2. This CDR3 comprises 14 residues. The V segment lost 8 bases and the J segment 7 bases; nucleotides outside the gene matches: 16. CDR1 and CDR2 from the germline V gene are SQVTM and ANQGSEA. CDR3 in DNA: TGCAGCCTTTCCGGGACCGAGACGGGGGGGACCCAGTACTTC. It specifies CSLSGTETGGTQYF.